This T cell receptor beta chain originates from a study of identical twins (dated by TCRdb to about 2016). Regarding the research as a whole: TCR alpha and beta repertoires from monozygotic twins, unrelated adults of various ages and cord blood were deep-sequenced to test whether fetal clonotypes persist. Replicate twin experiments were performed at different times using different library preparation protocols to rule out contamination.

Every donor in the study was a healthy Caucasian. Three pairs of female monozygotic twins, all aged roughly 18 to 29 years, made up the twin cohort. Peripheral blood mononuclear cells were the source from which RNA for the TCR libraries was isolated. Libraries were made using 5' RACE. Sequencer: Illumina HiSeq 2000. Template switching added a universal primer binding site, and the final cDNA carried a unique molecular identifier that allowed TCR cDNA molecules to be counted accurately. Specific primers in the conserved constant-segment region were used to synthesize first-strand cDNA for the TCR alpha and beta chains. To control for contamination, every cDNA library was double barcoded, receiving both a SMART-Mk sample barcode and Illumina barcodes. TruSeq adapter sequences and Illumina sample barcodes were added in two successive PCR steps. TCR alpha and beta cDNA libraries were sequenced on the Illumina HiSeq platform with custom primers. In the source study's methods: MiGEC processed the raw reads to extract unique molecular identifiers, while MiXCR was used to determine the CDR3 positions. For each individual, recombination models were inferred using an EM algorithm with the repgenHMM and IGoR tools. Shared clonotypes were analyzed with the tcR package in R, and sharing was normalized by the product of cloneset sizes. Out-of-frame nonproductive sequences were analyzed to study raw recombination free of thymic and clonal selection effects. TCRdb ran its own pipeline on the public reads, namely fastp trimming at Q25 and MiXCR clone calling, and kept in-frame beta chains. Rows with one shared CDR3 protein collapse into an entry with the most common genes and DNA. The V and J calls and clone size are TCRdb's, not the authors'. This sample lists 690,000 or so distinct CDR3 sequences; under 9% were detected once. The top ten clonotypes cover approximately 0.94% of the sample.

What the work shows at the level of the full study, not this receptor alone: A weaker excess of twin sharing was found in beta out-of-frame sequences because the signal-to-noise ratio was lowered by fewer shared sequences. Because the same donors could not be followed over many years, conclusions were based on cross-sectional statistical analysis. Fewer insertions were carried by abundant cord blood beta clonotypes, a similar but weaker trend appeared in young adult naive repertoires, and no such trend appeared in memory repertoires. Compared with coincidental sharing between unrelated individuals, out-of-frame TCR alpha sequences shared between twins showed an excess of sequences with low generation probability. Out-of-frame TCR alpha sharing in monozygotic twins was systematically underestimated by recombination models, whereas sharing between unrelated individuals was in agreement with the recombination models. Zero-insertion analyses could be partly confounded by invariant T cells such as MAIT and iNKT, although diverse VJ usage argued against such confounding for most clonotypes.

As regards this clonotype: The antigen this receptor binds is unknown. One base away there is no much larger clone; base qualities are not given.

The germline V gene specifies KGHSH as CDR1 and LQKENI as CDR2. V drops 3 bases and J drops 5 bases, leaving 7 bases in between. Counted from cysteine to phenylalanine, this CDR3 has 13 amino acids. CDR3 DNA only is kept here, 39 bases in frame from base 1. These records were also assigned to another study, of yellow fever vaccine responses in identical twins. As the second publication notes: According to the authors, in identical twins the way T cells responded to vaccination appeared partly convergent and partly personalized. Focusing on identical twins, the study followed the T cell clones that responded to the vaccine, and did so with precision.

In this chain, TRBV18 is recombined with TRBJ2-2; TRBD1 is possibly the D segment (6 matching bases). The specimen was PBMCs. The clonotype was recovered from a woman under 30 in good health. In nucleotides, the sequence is TGTGCCAGCTCACCCGACAGGACCGGGGAGCTGTTTTTT. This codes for CASSPDRTGELFF. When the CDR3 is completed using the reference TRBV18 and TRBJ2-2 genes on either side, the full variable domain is NAGVMQNPRHLVRRRGQEARLRCSPMKGHSHVYWYRQLPEEGLKFMVYLQKENIIDESGMPKERFSAEFPKEGPSILRIQQVVRGDSAAYFCASSPDRTGELFFGEGSRLTVL.